This TCR beta chain is from a study of blood T cell repertoires in COVID-19. Produced via immunoSEQ multiplex PCR; TCRdb's table is partial and in-frame only. Of about 200,000 clones in the sample, approximately 83% are singletons; the top ten hold around 4%. This clone was counted between two and nine times. This CDR3 is built from 14 residues. The sequenced material came from PBMCs or T cells enriched from blood (not recorded which). The chain links TRBV21-1 to TRBJ2-7; TRBD1, the D gene given by the table, was not confirmed from the DNA. TRBV21-1 is labeled a pseudogene. The TCR originated in a woman in her 40s with acute COVID-19. This CDR3 reads CASSKQTGPCEQYF. The CDR3 bases are TGTGCCAGCAGCAAACAGACAGGTCCTTGCGAGCAGTACTTC.